This T cell receptor (beta chain) was found in a study of regulatory T cells in long-lasting Graves disease. In the study overall: Antithyroid drugs had been taken under 3 months by newly diagnosed Graves' patients.

This clonotype occurred many times. Arm-PCR with iRepertoire HTBI primers amplified the CDR3 regions for these TCR beta libraries. MiXCR was run by TCRdb on the multiplex PCR reads, yielding one entry per CDR3 protein. The sample consists of 530,000 or so distinct CDR3 sequences, 13% of them appearing once. CDR3 length: 14 residues. The V gene lost 3 bases and the J gene lost 7 bases, with 15 bases spanning the gap. The germline V gene has CDR1 MNHEY and CDR2 SVGAGI. Stated time point: newly diagnosed GD, antithyroid drugs for less than 3 months. TCR sequences were obtained from RNA taken from PBMCs. Doctors identified Graves' disease using the American Thyroid Association guidelines. These same data were also listed under a study on T cells in Graves' hyperthyroidism and ophthalmopathy.

This TCR derives from a man under 40 with Graves disease. The sample here was peripheral blood mononuclear cells (PBMCs), taken at new diagnosis, from a patient treated with antithyroid drugs. This sequence joins TRBV6-5 and TRBJ1-2; no clear D. The CDR3 nucleotides are TGTGCCAGCAGTTATTCAGGAAAGGAGGTTGGCTACACCTTC. This sequence encodes CASSYSGKEVGYTF.